This T cell receptor beta chain came from a study of OX40 agonist ivuxolimab in advanced cancers. This CDR3 is 15 amino acids long. The V gene's germline CDR1 is SGDLS and CDR2 YYNGEE. The J segment lost 0 bases and the V segment lost 4 bases, leaving 3 bases of the junction unmatched. The repertoire was sequenced with immunoSEQ multiplex PCR; TCRdb's copy has only in-frame clones and lacks some. The repertoire holds just over 80,000 clones, with over 75% as singletons. This clone was seen a handful of times. The chain is built from TRBV9 and TRBJ2-1; 8 bases fit TRBD2. This TCR derives from an adult with an advanced solid tumor such as melanoma, head and neck, liver or kidney cancer. The sample here was CD4+ or CD8+ T cells sorted from blood, taken in a trial of the OX40 agonist ivuxolimab. This chain's CDR3 is CASSSSGSSYNEQFF. As DNA, the CDR3 is TGTGCCAGCAGCTCCAGCGGGAGCTCCTACAATGAGCAGTTCTTC.